The entry below describes one T cell receptor beta chain. This sample stems from a study of memory CD8 T cells in hepatitis C reinfection. Study at large: Late or post reinfection samples were taken 12 to 24 weeks after detection.

The time point: late/post reinfection, 12 to 24 weeks after detection. TCR sequencing was done directly ex vivo on sorted cells, without expansion in vitro. Assay used: immunoSEQ multiplex PCR; TCRdb lists only in-frame clones, some missing. The sample has approximately 46,000 clones; nearly 90% are singletons. The receptor was isolated from a man aged 18 to 35 with hepatitis C virus infection. Sequencing input: naive CD8+ T cells sorted from blood.

The DNA for the CDR3 is TGTGCCAGCAGCGTAGTGGGGACTAGCGGGGGGGCGGGCAATGAGCAGTTCTTC. Its translation is CASSVVGTSGGAGNEQFF. The V and J genes are TRBV9 and TRBJ2-1, with 16 nucleotides matching TRBD2. Germline V gene lookup returns CDR1 SGDLS and CDR2 YYNGEE. J gave up 6 bases and V 0 bases, and 6 bases lay outside the gene matches. CDR3 length equals 18 residues.